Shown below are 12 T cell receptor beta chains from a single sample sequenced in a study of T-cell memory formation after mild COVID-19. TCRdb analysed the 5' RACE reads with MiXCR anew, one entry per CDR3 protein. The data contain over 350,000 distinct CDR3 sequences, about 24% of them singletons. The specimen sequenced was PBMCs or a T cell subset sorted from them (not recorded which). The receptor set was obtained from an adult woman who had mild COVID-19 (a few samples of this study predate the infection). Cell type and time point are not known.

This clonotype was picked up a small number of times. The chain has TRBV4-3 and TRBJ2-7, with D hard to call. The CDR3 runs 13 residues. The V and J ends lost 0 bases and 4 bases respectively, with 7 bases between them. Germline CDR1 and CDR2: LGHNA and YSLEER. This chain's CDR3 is CASSQDLPYEQYF. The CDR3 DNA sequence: TGCGCCAGCAGCCAAGATCTCCCGTACGAGCAGTACTTC.

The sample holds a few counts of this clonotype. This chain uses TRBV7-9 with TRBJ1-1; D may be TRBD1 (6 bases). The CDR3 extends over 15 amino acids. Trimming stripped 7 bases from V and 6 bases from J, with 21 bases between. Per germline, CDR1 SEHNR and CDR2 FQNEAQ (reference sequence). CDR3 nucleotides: TGTGCCAGCACCTGGGGGCTGAGGGCTGGCTCTGAAGCTTTCTTT. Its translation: CASTWGLRAGSEAFF.

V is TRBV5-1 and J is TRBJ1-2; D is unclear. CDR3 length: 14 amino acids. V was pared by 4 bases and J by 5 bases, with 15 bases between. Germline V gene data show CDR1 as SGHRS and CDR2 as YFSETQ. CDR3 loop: CASSQSGGDYGYTF. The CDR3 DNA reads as TGCGCCAGCAGCCAATCCGGAGGAGATTATGGCTACACCTTC.

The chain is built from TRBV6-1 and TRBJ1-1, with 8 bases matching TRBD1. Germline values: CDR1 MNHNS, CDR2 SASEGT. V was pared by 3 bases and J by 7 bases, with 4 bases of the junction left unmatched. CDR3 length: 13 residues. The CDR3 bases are TGTGCCAGCAGTGAGGGGACAGGAATTGAAGCTTTCTTT. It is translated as CASSEGTGIEAFF.

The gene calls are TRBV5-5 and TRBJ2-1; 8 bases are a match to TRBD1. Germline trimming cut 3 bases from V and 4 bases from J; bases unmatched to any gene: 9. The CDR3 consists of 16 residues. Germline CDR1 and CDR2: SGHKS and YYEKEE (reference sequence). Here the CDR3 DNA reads TGTGCCAGCAGCTCGTCCGGGACAGGCTATTACAATGAGCAGTTCTTC. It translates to CASSSSGTGYYNEQFF.

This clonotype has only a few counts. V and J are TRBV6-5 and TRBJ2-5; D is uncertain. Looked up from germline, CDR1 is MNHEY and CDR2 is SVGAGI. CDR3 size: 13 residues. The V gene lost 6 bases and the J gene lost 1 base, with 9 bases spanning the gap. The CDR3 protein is CASRPNTQETQYF. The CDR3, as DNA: TGTGCCAGCAGACCAAACACCCAAGAGACCCAGTACTTC.

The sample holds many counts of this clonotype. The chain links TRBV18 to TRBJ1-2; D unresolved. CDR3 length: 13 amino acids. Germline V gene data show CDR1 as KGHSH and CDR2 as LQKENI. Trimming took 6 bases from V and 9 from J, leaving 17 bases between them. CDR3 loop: CASSQDGGLSYTF. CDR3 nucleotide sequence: TGTGCCAGCTCTCAGGACGGTGGACTCAGCTACACCTTC.

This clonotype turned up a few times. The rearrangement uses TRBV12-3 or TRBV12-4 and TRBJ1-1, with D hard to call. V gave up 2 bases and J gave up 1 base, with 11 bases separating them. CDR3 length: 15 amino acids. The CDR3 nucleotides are TGTGCCAGCAGTTTAACGGTCCTGAGGAACACTGAAGCTTTCTTT. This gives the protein CASSLTVLRNTEAFF.

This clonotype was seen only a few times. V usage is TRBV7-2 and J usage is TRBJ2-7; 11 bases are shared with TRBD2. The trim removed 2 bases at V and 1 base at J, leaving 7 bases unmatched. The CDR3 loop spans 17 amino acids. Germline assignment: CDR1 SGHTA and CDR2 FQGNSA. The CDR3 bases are TGTGCCAGCAGCTTACGGGTTAGCGGGGGGGATTCCTACGAGCAGTACTTC. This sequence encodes CASSLRVSGGDSYEQYF.

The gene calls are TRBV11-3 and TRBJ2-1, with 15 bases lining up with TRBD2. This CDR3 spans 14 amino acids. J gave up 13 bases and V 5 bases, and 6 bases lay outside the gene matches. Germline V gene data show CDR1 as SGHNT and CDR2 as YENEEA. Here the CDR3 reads CASSEGLAGGHQFF. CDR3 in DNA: TGTGCCAGCAGCGAAGGACTAGCGGGAGGGCATCAGTTCTTC.

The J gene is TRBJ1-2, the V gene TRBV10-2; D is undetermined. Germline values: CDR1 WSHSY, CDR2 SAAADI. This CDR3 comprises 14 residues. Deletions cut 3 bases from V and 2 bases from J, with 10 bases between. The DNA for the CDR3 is TGCGCCAGCAGTGAAGACACCTTCAACTATGGCTACACCTTC. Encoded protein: CASSEDTFNYGYTF.

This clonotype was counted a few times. The CDR3: CASSPGHTYGYTF. As DNA, the CDR3 is TGTGCCAGCAGCCCGGGACACACCTATGGCTACACCTTC. The V call is TRBV7-2, the J call TRBJ1-2, with TRBD1 as a possible D gene (6 bases). Trimming pared 5 bases from V and 4 bases from J, leaving 11 bases between. From germline, CDR1 is SGHTA and CDR2 FQGNSA. The CDR3 consists of 13 residues.